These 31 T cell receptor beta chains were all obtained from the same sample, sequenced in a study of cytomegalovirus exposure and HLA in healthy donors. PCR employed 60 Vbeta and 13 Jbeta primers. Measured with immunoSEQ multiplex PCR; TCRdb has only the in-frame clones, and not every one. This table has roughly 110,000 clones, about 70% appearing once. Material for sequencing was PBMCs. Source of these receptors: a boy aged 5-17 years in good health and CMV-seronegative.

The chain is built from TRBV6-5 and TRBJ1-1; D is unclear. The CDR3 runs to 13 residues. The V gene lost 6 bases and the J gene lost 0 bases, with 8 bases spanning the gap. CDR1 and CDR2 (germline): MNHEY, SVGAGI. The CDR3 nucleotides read TGTGCCAGCAGCAGGACTCTGAACACTGAAGCTTTCTTT. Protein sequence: CASSRTLNTEAFF.

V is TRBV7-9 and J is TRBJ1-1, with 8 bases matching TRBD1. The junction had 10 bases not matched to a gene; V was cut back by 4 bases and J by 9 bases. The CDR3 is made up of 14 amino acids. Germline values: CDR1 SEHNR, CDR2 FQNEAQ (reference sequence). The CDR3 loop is CASSSGTGDTKAFF. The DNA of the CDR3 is TGTGCCAGCAGCTCTGGGACAGGTGATACGAAAGCTTTCTTT.

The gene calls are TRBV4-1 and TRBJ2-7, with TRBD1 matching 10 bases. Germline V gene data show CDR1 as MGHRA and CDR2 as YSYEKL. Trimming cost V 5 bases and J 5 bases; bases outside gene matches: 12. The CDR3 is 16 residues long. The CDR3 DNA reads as TGCGCCAGCAGCGTAACGCCGGGACAGGGGTTGAACGAGCAGTACTTC. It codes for CASSVTPGQGLNEQYF.

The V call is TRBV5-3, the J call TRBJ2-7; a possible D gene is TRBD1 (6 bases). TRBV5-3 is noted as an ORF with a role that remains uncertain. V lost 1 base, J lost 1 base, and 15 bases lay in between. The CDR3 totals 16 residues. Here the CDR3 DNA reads TGTGCCAGAAGCTTGAAAAGGCGGACAGAGTCCTACGAGCAGTACTTC. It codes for CARSLKRRTESYEQYF.

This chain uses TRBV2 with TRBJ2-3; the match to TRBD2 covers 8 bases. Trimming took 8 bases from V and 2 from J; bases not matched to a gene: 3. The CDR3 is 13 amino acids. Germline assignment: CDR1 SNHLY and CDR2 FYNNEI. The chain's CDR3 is CASGLASTDTQYF. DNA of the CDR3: TGTGCCAGCGGACTAGCTTCCACAGATACGCAGTATTTT. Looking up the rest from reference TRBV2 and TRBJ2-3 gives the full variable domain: EPEVTQTPSHQVTQMGQEVILRCVPISNHLYFYWYRQILGQKVEFLVSFYNNEISEKSEIFDDQFSVERPDGSNFTLKIRSTKLEDSAMYFCASGLASTDTQYFGPGTRLTVL.

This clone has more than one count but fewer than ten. In nucleotides, the CDR3 is TGTGCCAGCTCACCACTTCTAGCGGGATCAGGAGATACGCAGTATTTT. Translated: CASSPLLAGSGDTQYF. V usage is TRBV18 and J usage is TRBJ2-3, with 9 bases lining up with TRBD2. Germline loops: CDR1 KGHSH, CDR2 LQKENI. The V segment lost 1 base and the J segment 5 bases; nucleotides outside the gene matches: 7. The CDR3 sequence is 16 residues long.

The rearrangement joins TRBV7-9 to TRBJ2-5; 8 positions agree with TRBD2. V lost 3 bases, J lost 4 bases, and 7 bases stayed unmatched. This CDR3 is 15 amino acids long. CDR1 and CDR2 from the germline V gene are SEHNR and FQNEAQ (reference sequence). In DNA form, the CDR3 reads TGTGCCAGCAGCTTCAGCGGGAGCGGGGGAGAGACCCAGTACTTC. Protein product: CASSFSGSGGETQYF.

The CDR3 nucleotides are TGCGCCAGCAGCCAAGACGTACCCGGGACAGGGGGCACTGAAGCTTTCTTT. Residues: CASSQDVPGTGGTEAFF. The chain joins TRBV4-3 to TRBJ1-1; 11 bases agree with TRBD1. V was pared by 0 bases and J by 4 bases, with 7 bases of the junction left unmatched. CDR1 is LGHNA, CDR2 YSLEER, per germline. The CDR3 loop spans 17 amino acids.

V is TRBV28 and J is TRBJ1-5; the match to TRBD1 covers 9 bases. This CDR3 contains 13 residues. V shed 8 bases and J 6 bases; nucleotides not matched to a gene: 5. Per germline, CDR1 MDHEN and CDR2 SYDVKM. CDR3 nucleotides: TGTGCCAGCTTGACAGGGGGAAGTCAGCCCCAGCATTTT. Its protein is CASLTGGSQPQHF.

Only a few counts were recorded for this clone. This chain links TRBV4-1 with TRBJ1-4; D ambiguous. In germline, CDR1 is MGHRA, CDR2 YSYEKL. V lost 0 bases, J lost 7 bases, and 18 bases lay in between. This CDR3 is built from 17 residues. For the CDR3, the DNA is TGCGCCAGCAGCCAAGATAAGGTCAGGAAGGGAGGTGAAAAACTGTTTTTT. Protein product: CASSQDKVRKGGEKLFF.

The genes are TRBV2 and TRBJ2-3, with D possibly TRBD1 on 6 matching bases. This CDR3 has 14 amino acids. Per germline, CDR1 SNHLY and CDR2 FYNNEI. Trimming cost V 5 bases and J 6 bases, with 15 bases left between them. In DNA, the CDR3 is TGTGCCAGCAGTAAAACCACAGGGTACGATACGCAGTATTTT. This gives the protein CASSKTTGYDTQYF.

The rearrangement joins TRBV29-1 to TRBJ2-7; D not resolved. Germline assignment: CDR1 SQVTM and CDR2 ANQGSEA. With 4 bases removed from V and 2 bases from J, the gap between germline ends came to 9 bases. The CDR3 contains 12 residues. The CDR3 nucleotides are TGCAGCGTTGGTTTCCTCGCCTACGAGCAGTACTTC. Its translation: CSVGFLAYEQYF.

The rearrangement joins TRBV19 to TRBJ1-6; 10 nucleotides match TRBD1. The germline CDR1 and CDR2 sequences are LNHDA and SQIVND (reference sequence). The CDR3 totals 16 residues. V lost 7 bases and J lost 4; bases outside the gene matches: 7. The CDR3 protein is CASTPGQGVYNSPLHF. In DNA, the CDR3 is TGTGCCAGTACCCCAGGACAGGGGGTTTATAATTCACCCCTCCACTTT.

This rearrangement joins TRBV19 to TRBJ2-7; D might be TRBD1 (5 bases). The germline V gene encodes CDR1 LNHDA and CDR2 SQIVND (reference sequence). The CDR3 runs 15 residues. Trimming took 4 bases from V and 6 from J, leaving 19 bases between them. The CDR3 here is CASSTTSDRRGEQYF. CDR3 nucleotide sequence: TGTGCCAGTAGTACCACCTCGGACCGAAGGGGCGAGCAGTACTTC.

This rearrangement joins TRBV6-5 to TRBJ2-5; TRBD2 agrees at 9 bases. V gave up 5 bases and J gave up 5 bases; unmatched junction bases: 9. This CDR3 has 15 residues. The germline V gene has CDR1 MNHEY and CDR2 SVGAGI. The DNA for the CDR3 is TGTGCCAGCAGTGCTATAGCGGGAGTTTGGGAGACCCAGTACTTC. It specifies CASSAIAGVWETQYF.

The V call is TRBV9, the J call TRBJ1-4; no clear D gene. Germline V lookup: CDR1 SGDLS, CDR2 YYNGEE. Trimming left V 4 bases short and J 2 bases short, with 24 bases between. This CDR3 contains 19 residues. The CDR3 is CASSSTTPGGFGTNEKLFF. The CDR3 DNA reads TGTGCCAGCAGCTCTACGACCCCGGGCGGGTTTGGGACTAATGAAAAACTGTTTTTT.

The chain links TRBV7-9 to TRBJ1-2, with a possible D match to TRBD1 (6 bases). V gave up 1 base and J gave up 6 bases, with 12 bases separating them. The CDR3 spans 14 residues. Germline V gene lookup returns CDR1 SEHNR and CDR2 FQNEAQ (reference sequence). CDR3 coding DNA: TGTGCCAGCAGCTTAGAACAGGGTATAGATGGCTACACCTTC. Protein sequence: CASSLEQGIDGYTF.

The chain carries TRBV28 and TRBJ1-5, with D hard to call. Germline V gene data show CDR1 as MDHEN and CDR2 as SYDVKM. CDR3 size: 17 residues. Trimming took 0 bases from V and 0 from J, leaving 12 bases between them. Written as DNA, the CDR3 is TGTGCCAGCAGTTTATGGCTTGGCCGGGATAGCAATCAGCCCCAGCATTTT. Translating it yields CASSLWLGRDSNQPQHF.

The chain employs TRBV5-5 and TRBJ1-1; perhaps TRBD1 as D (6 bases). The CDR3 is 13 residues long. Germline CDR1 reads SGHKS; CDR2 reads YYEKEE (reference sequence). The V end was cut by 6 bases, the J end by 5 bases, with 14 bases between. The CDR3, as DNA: TGTGCCAGCATCCCATCAGGGGTAACTGAAGCTTTCTTT. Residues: CASIPSGVTEAFF.

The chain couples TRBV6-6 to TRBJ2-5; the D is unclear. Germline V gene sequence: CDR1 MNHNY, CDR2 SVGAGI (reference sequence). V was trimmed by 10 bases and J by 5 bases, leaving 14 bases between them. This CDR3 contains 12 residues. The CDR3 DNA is TGTGCCACGAAGAGCCTCGGGGAGACCCAGTACTTC. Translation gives CATKSLGETQYF.

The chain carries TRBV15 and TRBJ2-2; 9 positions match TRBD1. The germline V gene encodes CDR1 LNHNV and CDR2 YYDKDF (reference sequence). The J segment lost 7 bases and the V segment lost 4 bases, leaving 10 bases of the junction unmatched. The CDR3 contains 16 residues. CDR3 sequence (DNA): TGTGCCACCAGCACCGGGACAGGGAAAATGGGCGGGGAGCTGTTTTTT. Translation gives CATSTGTGKMGGELFF.

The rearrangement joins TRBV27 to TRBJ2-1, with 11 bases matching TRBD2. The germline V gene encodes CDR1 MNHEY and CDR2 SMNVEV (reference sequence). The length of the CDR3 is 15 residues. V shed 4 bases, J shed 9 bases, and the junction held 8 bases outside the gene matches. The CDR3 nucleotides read TGTGCCAGCAGTTCACTAGCGGGAGCCCCCCCTGAGCAGTTCTTC. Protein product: CASSSLAGAPPEQFF.

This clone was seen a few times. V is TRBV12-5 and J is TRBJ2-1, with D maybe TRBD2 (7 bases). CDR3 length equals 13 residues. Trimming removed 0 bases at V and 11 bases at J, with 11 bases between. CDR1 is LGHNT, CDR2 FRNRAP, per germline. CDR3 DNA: TGTGCTAGTGGTTTGGTTGGGGGGGCGAAGCAGTTCTTC. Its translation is CASGLVGGAKQFF.

CDR3: CASSSLTGDNEQFF. The CDR3 DNA reads TGTGCCAGCAGCTCCCTGACAGGAGACAATGAGCAGTTCTTC. V usage is TRBV5-4 and J usage is TRBJ2-1; possibly TRBD1 for D (6 bases). There are 14 residues in the CDR3. Looked up from germline, CDR1 is SGHNT and CDR2 is YYREEE (reference sequence). Deletions cut 3 bases from V and 5 bases from J, with 12 bases between.

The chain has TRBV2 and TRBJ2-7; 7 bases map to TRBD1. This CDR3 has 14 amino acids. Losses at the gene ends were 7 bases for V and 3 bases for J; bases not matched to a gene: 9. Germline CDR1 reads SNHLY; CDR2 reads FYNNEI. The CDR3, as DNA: TGTGCCAGCAACCGAGGGGGCGGACGCTACGAGCAGTACTTC. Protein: CASNRGGGRYEQYF. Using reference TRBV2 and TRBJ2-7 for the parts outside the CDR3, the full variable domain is EPEVTQTPSHQVTQMGQEVILRCVPISNHLYFYWYRQILGQKVEFLVSFYNNEISEKSEIFDDQFSVERPDGSNFTLKIRSTKLEDSAMYFCASNRGGGRYEQYFGPGTRLTVT.

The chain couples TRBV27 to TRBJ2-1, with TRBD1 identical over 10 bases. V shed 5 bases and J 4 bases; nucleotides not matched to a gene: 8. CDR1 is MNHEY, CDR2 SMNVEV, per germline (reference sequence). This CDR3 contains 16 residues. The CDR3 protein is CASSTWTGGIYNEQFF. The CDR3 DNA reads TGTGCCAGCAGTACTTGGACAGGGGGAATTTACAATGAGCAGTTCTTC.

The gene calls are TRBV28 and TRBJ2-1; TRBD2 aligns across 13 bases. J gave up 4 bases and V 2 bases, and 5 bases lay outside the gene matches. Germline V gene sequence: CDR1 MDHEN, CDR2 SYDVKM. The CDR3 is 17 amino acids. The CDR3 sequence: CASSLLRTSGSYNEQFF. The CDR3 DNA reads TGTGCCAGCAGTTTACTCCGGACTAGCGGGAGTTACAATGAGCAGTTCTTC.

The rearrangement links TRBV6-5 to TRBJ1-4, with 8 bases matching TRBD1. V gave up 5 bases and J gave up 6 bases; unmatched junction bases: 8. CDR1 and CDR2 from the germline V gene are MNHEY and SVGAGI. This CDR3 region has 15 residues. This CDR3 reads CASSPTGTGYEKLFF. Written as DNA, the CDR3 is TGTGCCAGCAGTCCTACCGGGACAGGTTATGAAAAACTGTTTTTT.

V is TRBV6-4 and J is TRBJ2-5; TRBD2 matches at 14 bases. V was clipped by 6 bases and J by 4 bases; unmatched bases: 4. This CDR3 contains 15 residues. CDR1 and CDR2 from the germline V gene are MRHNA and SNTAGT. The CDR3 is CASSPTSGGAETQYF. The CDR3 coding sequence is TGTGCCAGCAGCCCGACTAGCGGGGGGGCAGAGACCCAGTACTTC.

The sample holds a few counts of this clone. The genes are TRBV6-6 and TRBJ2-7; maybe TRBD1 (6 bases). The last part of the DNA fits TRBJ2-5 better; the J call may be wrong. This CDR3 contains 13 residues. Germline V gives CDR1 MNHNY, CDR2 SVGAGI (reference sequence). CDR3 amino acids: CASSWPGEETQYF. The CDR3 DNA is TGTGCCAGCAGTTGGCCAGGGGAAGAGACCCAGTACTTC.

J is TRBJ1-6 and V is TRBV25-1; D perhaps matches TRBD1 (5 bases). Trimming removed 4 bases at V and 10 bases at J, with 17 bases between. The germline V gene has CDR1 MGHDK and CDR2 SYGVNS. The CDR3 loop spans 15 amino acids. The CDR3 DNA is TGTGCCAGCAGTGGATACAGTCCCGGGGGGTCACCCCTCCACTTT. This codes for CASSGYSPGGSPLHF.